This is a list of T cell receptor beta chains from one sample in a study of regulatory T cells in long-lasting Graves disease. Each CDR3 protein gets one entry after TCRdb re-called the multiplex PCR reads with MiXCR. The table records around 460,000 distinct CDR3 sequences, 20% to 25% of them present only once. The material was peripheral blood mononuclear cells (PBMCs), obtained when the disease was refractory, from a patient treated with antithyroid drugs. The receptors derive from a female donor with Graves disease. Each CDR3 is given with its conserved first and last residue. Fields, in order: D gene, clone size, V gene, J gene, CDR3 DNA, CDR3 protein. The D gene is left open where the match is weak. Part of the rows lack a size; the others show once, few, many or a class for expanded clones.

d_gene: NA; abundance: many; v_gene: TRBV12-3/TRBV12-4; j_gene: TRBJ1-5; CDR3nt: TGTGCCAGCAGTCCGACCCGGGACACCAATCAGCCCCAGCATTTT; CDR3aa: CASSPTRDTNQPQHF
d_gene: NA; abundance: NA; v_gene: TRBV5-1; j_gene: TRBJ1-4; CDR3nt: TGCGCCAGCACCGTCGGGACCAACGGGGAAAAACTGTTTTTT; CDR3aa: CASTVGTNGEKLFF
d_gene: NA; abundance: NA; v_gene: TRBV19; j_gene: TRBJ1-1; CDR3nt: TGTGCCAGTACCACTCCCGGGGTAAACACTGAAGCTTTCTTT; CDR3aa: CASTTPGVNTEAFF
d_gene: NA; abundance: NA; v_gene: TRBV4-3; j_gene: TRBJ2-7; CDR3nt: TGCGCCAGCAGCCAAGAGCAGGGTCACGAGCAGTACTTC; CDR3aa: CASSQEQGHEQYF
d_gene: TRBD1; abundance: many; v_gene: TRBV2; j_gene: TRBJ1-5; CDR3nt: TGTGCCAGCAGCACTAGACAGGGCACCCTGCCCCAGCATTTT; CDR3aa: CASSTRQGTLPQHF
d_gene: TRBD1; abundance: many; v_gene: TRBV12-3/TRBV12-4; j_gene: TRBJ2-7; CDR3nt: TGTGCCAGCCGAGAACAGGGGAGCTACGAGCAGTACTTC; CDR3aa: CASREQGSYEQYF
d_gene: NA; abundance: NA; v_gene: TRBV4-2; j_gene: TRBJ2-5; CDR3nt: TGTGCCAGCAGCCAAGTGGACCCAGCAGGAGAGACCCAGTACTTC; CDR3aa: CASSQVDPAGETQYF
d_gene: NA; abundance: many; v_gene: TRBV28; j_gene: TRBJ2-5; CDR3nt: TGTGCCAGCAGCCCTCAGGGGAGCGGGGAGACCCAGTACTTC; CDR3aa: CASSPQGSGETQYF
d_gene: NA; abundance: NA; v_gene: TRBV2; j_gene: TRBJ2-1; CDR3nt: TGTGCCAGCAGTGGTCGGGGCACACAAGTGGAGGATGAGCAGTTCTTC; CDR3aa: CASSGRGTQVEDEQFF
d_gene: TRBD2; abundance: many; v_gene: TRBV2; j_gene: TRBJ2-5; CDR3nt: TGTGCCAGCAGTGCTAGCGGGGGGTACGAGACCCAGTACTTC; CDR3aa: CASSASGGYETQYF
d_gene: NA; abundance: many; v_gene: TRBV20-1; j_gene: TRBJ2-7; CDR3nt: TGCAGTGCTGGAGGGACAGCTCGGTCATGGTACTACGAGCAGTACTTC; CDR3aa: CSAGGTARSWYYEQYF
d_gene: NA; abundance: NA; v_gene: TRBV11-2; j_gene: TRBJ2-1; CDR3nt: TGTGCCAGCAGCCCCCCTTTAGGGAGATCGAAGGGACATGAGCAGTTCTTC; CDR3aa: CASSPPLGRSKGHEQFF
d_gene: NA; abundance: many; v_gene: TRBV30; j_gene: TRBJ1-2; CDR3nt: TGTGCCTGGACCGCGACAGGTTATGGCTACACCTTC; CDR3aa: CAWTATGYGYTF
d_gene: NA; abundance: many; v_gene: TRBV12-3/TRBV12-4; j_gene: TRBJ1-2; CDR3nt: TGTGCCAGCCTACCAGAAGGGAGCGGCTACACCTTC; CDR3aa: CASLPEGSGYTF
d_gene: NA; abundance: many; v_gene: TRBV10-3; j_gene: TRBJ2-7; CDR3nt: TGTGCCATCAGTGAAGGAGGGAGGTCTTACGAGCAGTACTTC; CDR3aa: CAISEGGRSYEQYF
d_gene: NA; abundance: many; v_gene: TRBV28; j_gene: TRBJ1-5; CDR3nt: TGTGCCAGCAGTTCCTCCTCGGGGGCGGGCAATCAGCCCCAGCATTTT; CDR3aa: CASSSSSGAGNQPQHF
d_gene: TRBD1; abundance: few; v_gene: TRBV5-6; j_gene: TRBJ1-2; CDR3nt: TGTGCCAGCAGCCCTACAGGGGACCAGGGTGGCTACACCTTC; CDR3aa: CASSPTGDQGGYTF
d_gene: NA; abundance: NA; v_gene: TRBV20-1; j_gene: TRBJ2-3; CDR3nt: TGCAGTGCTAGAGGGCGGATTTGGTTCGATACGCAGTATTTT; CDR3aa: CSARGRIWFDTQYF
d_gene: TRBD1; abundance: many; v_gene: TRBV5-1; j_gene: TRBJ2-6; CDR3nt: TGCGCCAGCAGCACGGACAGGGTTAGCTCTGGGGCCAACGTCCTGACTTTC; CDR3aa: CASSTDRVSSGANVLTF
d_gene: NA; abundance: many; v_gene: TRBV6-2/TRBV6-3; j_gene: TRBJ2-2; CDR3nt: TGTGCCAGCAGCCGGCAGGAGGCCGGGGAGCTGTTTTTT; CDR3aa: CASSRQEAGELFF
d_gene: NA; abundance: NA; v_gene: TRBV11-3; j_gene: TRBJ1-6; CDR3nt: TGTGCCAGCAGCTTAGAAGTGGCAGCTAATAATTCACCCCTCCACTTT; CDR3aa: CASSLEVAANNSPLHF
d_gene: NA; abundance: many; v_gene: TRBV28; j_gene: TRBJ2-4; CDR3nt: TGTGCCAGCAGTACCGCCATGACAGAGACCAAAAACATTCAGTACTTC; CDR3aa: CASSTAMTETKNIQYF
d_gene: TRBD1; abundance: few; v_gene: TRBV29-1; j_gene: TRBJ1-1; CDR3nt: TGCAGCGTGACAAGTGGGACAGTGGTAAACACTGAAGCTTTCTTT; CDR3aa: CSVTSGTVVNTEAFF
d_gene: TRBD2; abundance: few; v_gene: TRBV3-1; j_gene: TRBJ2-5; CDR3nt: TGTGCCAGCAGCCGGGCGCCGGGACTAGTTTTAGAGACCCAGTACTTC; CDR3aa: CASSRAPGLVLETQYF
d_gene: TRBD2; abundance: few; v_gene: TRBV7-2; j_gene: TRBJ2-1; CDR3nt: TGTGCCAGCAGCTCGTCGAGGCTAGCGGACTACAATGAGCAGTTCTTC; CDR3aa: CASSSSRLADYNEQFF
d_gene: NA; abundance: many; v_gene: TRBV28; j_gene: TRBJ1-5; CDR3nt: TGTGCCAGCAGTGGGGCCACGGAGATCGGGAATCAGCCCCAGCATTTT; CDR3aa: CASSGATEIGNQPQHF
d_gene: NA; abundance: NA; v_gene: TRBV30; j_gene: TRBJ2-3; CDR3nt: TGTGCCTGGAGTTGGGACACAGATACGCAGTATTTT; CDR3aa: CAWSWDTDTQYF
d_gene: NA; abundance: NA; v_gene: TRBV4-1; j_gene: TRBJ1-5; CDR3nt: TGCGCCAGCAGCCAAGGATTCGGGGCCAATCAGCCCCAGCATTTT; CDR3aa: CASSQGFGANQPQHF
d_gene: TRBD1; abundance: few; v_gene: TRBV7-9; j_gene: TRBJ1-2; CDR3nt: TGTGCCAGCAGCTTAAATGCCGGGACAGGGCATGGCTACACCTTC; CDR3aa: CASSLNAGTGHGYTF
d_gene: NA; abundance: NA; v_gene: TRBV7-2; j_gene: TRBJ1-6; CDR3nt: TGTGCCAGCAGCTTAGAAGGAGGGGGTGGTTCACCCCTCCACTTT; CDR3aa: CASSLEGGGGSPLHF
d_gene: NA; abundance: NA; v_gene: TRBV28; j_gene: TRBJ2-5; CDR3nt: TGTGCCAGCAGTCTAAGGGACTTTCAAGAGACCCAGTACTTC; CDR3aa: CASSLRDFQETQYF
d_gene: NA; abundance: NA; v_gene: TRBV19; j_gene: TRBJ1-1; CDR3nt: TGTGCCAGTAGTCCCCGGGGGGTCTCCGAAGCTTTCTTT; CDR3aa: CASSPRGVSEAFF
d_gene: TRBD1; abundance: NA; v_gene: TRBV6-5; j_gene: TRBJ2-7; CDR3nt: TGTGCCAGCAGTTATGGACAGGGTGTCGCCTACGAGCAGTACTTC; CDR3aa: CASSYGQGVAYEQYF
d_gene: NA; abundance: NA; v_gene: TRBV20-1; j_gene: TRBJ1-6; CDR3nt: TGCAGTGCTAGAGTCCCCCTGACAGATAATTCACCCCTCCACTTT; CDR3aa: CSARVPLTDNSPLHF
d_gene: TRBD1; abundance: NA; v_gene: TRBV4-1; j_gene: TRBJ1-6; CDR3nt: TGCGCCAGCAGGCAACCGGGACAGGGGATCGGCTCACCCCTCCACTTT; CDR3aa: CASRQPGQGIGSPLHF
d_gene: NA; abundance: many; v_gene: TRBV28; j_gene: TRBJ2-7; CDR3nt: TGTGCCAGCAGTTTACGGAAGGGGCCACCCTACGAGCAGTACTTC; CDR3aa: CASSLRKGPPYEQYF
d_gene: TRBD2; abundance: few; v_gene: TRBV6-2/TRBV6-3; j_gene: TRBJ2-7; CDR3nt: TGTGCCAGCAGTTACCCCTGGGGAGCGGGACTGGAAGAGCAGTACTTC; CDR3aa: CASSYPWGAGLEEQYF
d_gene: NA; abundance: few; v_gene: TRBV19; j_gene: TRBJ2-3; CDR3nt: TGTGCCAGTAGTGCCGGACCGGGCACAGATACGCAGTATTTT; CDR3aa: CASSAGPGTDTQYF
d_gene: NA; abundance: few; v_gene: TRBV28; j_gene: TRBJ2-7; CDR3nt: TGTGCCAGCAGTTCCCCGTCCACAGGCGAGCAGTACTTC; CDR3aa: CASSSPSTGEQYF
d_gene: TRBD2; abundance: NA; v_gene: TRBV20-1; j_gene: TRBJ2-1; CDR3nt: TGCAGTGCTAGAGATGTGGGGGGGGTTAGGAATGAGCAGTTCTTC; CDR3aa: CSARDVGGVRNEQFF
d_gene: TRBD1; abundance: many; v_gene: TRBV11-2; j_gene: TRBJ1-1; CDR3nt: TGTGCCAGCAGCCCTCTTGGGACAGCGTTCCAGGGAGCTTTCTTT; CDR3aa: CASSPLGTAFQGAFF
d_gene: NA; abundance: many; v_gene: TRBV7-7; j_gene: TRBJ2-2; CDR3nt: TGTGCTAGCAGCTTCACCCCTAGCGCCGGGGAGCTGTTTTTT; CDR3aa: CASSFTPSAGELFF
d_gene: TRBD2; abundance: many; v_gene: TRBV12-3/TRBV12-4; j_gene: TRBJ2-2; CDR3nt: TGTGCCAGCACCCCATTGGGACTAGCTTTATCCGGGGAGCTGTTTTTT; CDR3aa: CASTPLGLALSGELFF
d_gene: NA; abundance: few; v_gene: TRBV7-9; j_gene: TRBJ1-5; CDR3nt: TGTGCCAGCAGCGGACCCCCGGGTAATCAGCCCCAGCATTTT; CDR3aa: CASSGPPGNQPQHF
d_gene: NA; abundance: NA; v_gene: TRBV4-1; j_gene: TRBJ2-5; CDR3nt: TGCGCCAGCAGCCAAGAGGAGGTTACGGACGGAACCCTTCAAGAGACCCAGTACTTC; CDR3aa: CASSQEEVTDGTLQETQYF
d_gene: NA; abundance: many; v_gene: TRBV2; j_gene: TRBJ2-7; CDR3nt: TGTGCCAGCAGTGACGGGTCCTACGAGCAGTACTTC; CDR3aa: CASSDGSYEQYF
d_gene: NA; abundance: many; v_gene: TRBV28; j_gene: TRBJ1-5; CDR3nt: TGTGCCAGCAGTGCACAGGTAAATAGCAATCAGCCCCAGCATTTT; CDR3aa: CASSAQVNSNQPQHF
d_gene: NA; abundance: once; v_gene: TRBV5-1; j_gene: TRBJ1-1; CDR3nt: TGCGCCAGCAGCTTGGCCGGGGGCTCGAACACTGAAGCTTTCTTT; CDR3aa: CASSLAGGSNTEAFF
d_gene: NA; abundance: NA; v_gene: TRBV5-1; j_gene: TRBJ2-5; CDR3nt: TGCGCCAGCAGCTTACCCGCGCCCGAGGAGACCCAGTACTTC; CDR3aa: CASSLPAPEETQYF
d_gene: TRBD2; abundance: NA; v_gene: TRBV27; j_gene: TRBJ2-3; CDR3nt: TGTGCCAGCAGTCCTATGACTAGCGGGGGCACAGATACGCAGTATTTT; CDR3aa: CASSPMTSGGTDTQYF
d_gene: TRBD2; abundance: NA; v_gene: TRBV6-2/TRBV6-3; j_gene: TRBJ2-7; CDR3nt: TGTGCCAGCAGTTATACCGGGACTAGCGGTCTCCTGGGGCAGTACTTC; CDR3aa: CASSYTGTSGLLGQYF
d_gene: NA; abundance: NA; v_gene: TRBV3-1; j_gene: TRBJ1-5; CDR3nt: TGTGCCAGCAGCCAGGAGTCCGGGGGTGGAGTAAGCAATCAGCCCCAGCATTTT; CDR3aa: CASSQESGGGVSNQPQHF
d_gene: NA; abundance: many; v_gene: TRBV15; j_gene: TRBJ2-2; CDR3nt: TGTGCCACCAGCAGAGATAGGTGGGGGGGCAGGGTCACCGGGGAGCTGTTTTTT; CDR3aa: CATSRDRWGGRVTGELFF
d_gene: NA; abundance: many; v_gene: TRBV28; j_gene: TRBJ1-6; CDR3nt: TGTGCCAGCAGACTGGGGGCGTTGTTGGTTTCACCCCTCCACTTT; CDR3aa: CASRLGALLVSPLHF